The clone carrying this T cell receptor beta chain was seen just once. Its cognate antigen is unknown. Profiling relied on immunoSEQ multiplex PCR, and the TCRdb table lists in-frame clones only, not all of them. This sample has about 25,000 clones, with 82% found just once. Germline CDR1 is SEHNR and CDR2 is FQNEAQ (reference sequence). The length of the CDR3 is 13 residues. The ends were cut back, 5 bases at V and 3 bases at J, with 9 bases in the middle. The source of the sample is a study of somatic mutations in cytotoxic T cells in rheumatoid arthritis. Study context: Flow sorting at nearly 100% purity was applied to some V beta antibody-stained T-cell populations, which included V beta1+ cells sequenced for TCRB.

General observations from the study: Age-matched healthy controls and rheumatoid arthritis patients had CD8+ T-cell clonality that did not differ significantly. For about an eighth of the roughly 60 patients, a single CD8+ clone accounted for more than 20% of CD8+ cells. Reported slight underrepresentation of TRBV07 in rheumatoid arthritis patients was not subjected to multiple-comparison adjustment.

The rearrangement joins TRBV7-9 to TRBJ2-3; no firm D call. The specimen was CD8+ T cells sorted from blood. The source of this sequence is a man in his fifties or sixties in good health. DNA of the CDR3: TGTGCCAGCAGCAGCAGCCAGACAGATACGCAGTATTTT. This codes for CASSSSQTDTQYF.